Listed here are 14 T cell receptor beta chains from one sample, sequenced in a study of T-cell memory formation after mild COVID-19. TCRdb passed the 5' RACE reads through MiXCR, listing each CDR3 protein once. The sample consists of over 50,000 distinct CDR3 sequences, 9.3% of them appearing once. Sequenced input: PBMCs or a T cell subset sorted from them (not recorded which). The receptors come from an adult woman who had mild COVID-19 (a few samples of this study predate the infection). Cell type and time point are not known.

The sample holds many counts of this clonotype. The V call is TRBV20-1, the J call TRBJ2-1; no definite D call. Trimming took 0 bases from V and 0 from J, leaving 12 bases between them. This CDR3 is 16 amino acids long. Germline-derived CDR1 and CDR2 are DFQATT and SNEGSKA (reference sequence). CDR3 nucleotide sequence: TGCAGTGCTAGAGATCCAGACACCCGCTCCTACAATGAGCAGTTCTTC. This gives the protein CSARDPDTRSYNEQFF.

This clonotype has at least ten counts. CDR3 protein: CAIGGQDFHNEQFF. CDR3 nucleotides: TGTGCCATCGGGGGACAGGATTTCCACAATGAGCAGTTCTTC. V usage is TRBV10-3 and J usage is TRBJ2-1; TRBD1 matches at 8 bases. Trimming removed 8 bases from V and 5 bases from J; junction bases left unmatched: 8. Germline V gene lookup returns CDR1 ENHRY and CDR2 SYGVKD. The CDR3 runs 14 residues.

This clonotype was seen a handful of times. The chain couples TRBV5-5 to TRBJ1-6, with a tentative D call TRBD1 (6 bases). From germline, CDR1 is SGHKS and CDR2 YYEKEE (reference sequence). The CDR3 totals 14 residues. The V gene lost 4 bases and the J gene lost 8 bases, with 13 bases spanning the gap. For the CDR3, the DNA is TGTGCCAGCAGCCTCGATCAGGGGCATTCACCCCTCCACTTT. Residues: CASSLDQGHSPLHF.

This clonotype was seen a few times. V gene TRBV7-2 combines with J gene TRBJ2-7; 7 positions agree with TRBD2. The V segment lost 4 bases and the J segment 1 base; nucleotides outside the gene matches: 7. Germline V gene lookup returns CDR1 SGHTA and CDR2 FQGNSA. The CDR3 totals 15 residues. The CDR3 spells CASSWASGGSYEQYF. The CDR3 bases are TGTGCCAGCAGCTGGGCTAGCGGAGGTTCCTACGAGCAGTACTTC.

This clonotype was picked up many times. This chain connects TRBV20-1 to TRBJ2-2; TRBD2 matches at 12 bases. The length of the CDR3 is 17 residues. V lost 3 bases, J lost 2 bases, and 7 bases stayed unmatched. CDR1 and CDR2 from the germline V gene are DFQATT and SNEGSKA (reference sequence). This chain's CDR3 is CSASAPGLAGNTGELFF. Here the CDR3 DNA reads TGCAGTGCTAGTGCCCCGGGACTAGCGGGTAACACCGGGGAGCTGTTTTTT.

This clonotype has just a few counts. The chain combines TRBV3-1 with TRBJ2-1; D remains unclear. Germline lookup yields CDR1 LGHDT and CDR2 YNNKEL (reference sequence). The V end was cut by 4 bases, the J end by 3 bases, with 10 bases between. This CDR3 spans 14 amino acids. As DNA, the CDR3 is TGTGCCAGCAGCCTCACGACTGGCTACAATGAGCAGTTCTTC. Translated, it gives CASSLTTGYNEQFF.

This clonotype was detected ten times or more. The CDR3 loop reads CASSLTGVSKNIQYF. The CDR3 bases are TGCGCCAGCAGCCTGACAGGGGTATCCAAAAACATTCAGTACTTC. The chain joins TRBV5-1 to TRBJ2-4; 8 nucleotides line up with TRBD1. CDR1 is SGHRS and CDR2 is YFSETQ in the germline V gene. V gave up 4 bases and J gave up 2 bases; unmatched junction bases: 5. The CDR3 is 15 amino acids.

This clonotype turned up a few times. This chain uses TRBV14 with TRBJ2-2; tentatively, D is TRBD1 (5 bases). The CDR3 covers 16 residues. Germline V gene sequence: CDR1 SGHDN, CDR2 FVKESK. V shed 1 base and J shed 4 bases, with 13 bases lying between them. The CDR3 nucleotides are TGTGCCAGCAGCCAAGGATACCAGGGCGGCACCGGGGAGCTGTTTTTT. Protein: CASSQGYQGGTGELFF.

The rearrangement uses TRBV29-1 and TRBJ2-7; D is perhaps TRBD1 or TRBD2 (5 bases each). Trimming removed 3 bases from V and 3 bases from J, with 12 bases in between. The germline CDR1 and CDR2 sequences are SQVTM and ANQGSEA. CDR3 length equals 13 residues. CDR3 in amino acids: CSVDSVQGYEQYF. The CDR3 nucleotides read TGCAGCGTTGATAGCGTGCAGGGCTACGAGCAGTACTTC.

There are a few counts of this clonotype. This chain joins TRBV12-3 or TRBV12-4 and TRBJ2-1; the D gene is possibly TRBD2 (6 bases). The CDR3 spans 13 residues. Trimming removed 3 bases at V and 9 bases at J, with 12 bases between. The CDR3 DNA reads TGTGCCAGCAGTTTGGACTACCTCAGTGAGCAGTTCTTC. Its translation: CASSLDYLSEQFF.

V usage is TRBV18 and J usage is TRBJ1-4, with D tentatively TRBD1 (5 bases). The V end lost 5 bases, the J end lost 6 bases, and 25 bases lay between the germline ends. Germline V lookup: CDR1 KGHSH, CDR2 LQKENI. The length of the CDR3 is 18 residues. CDR3 region: CASSATRAHGGKDEKLFF. The CDR3 bases are TGTGCCAGCTCAGCGACTAGGGCCCACGGGGGGAAAGATGAAAAACTGTTTTTT.

This clonotype has ten or more counts. The chain joins TRBV7-2 to TRBJ2-5, with D unresolved. The V gene's germline CDR1 is SGHTA and CDR2 FQGNSA. With 4 bases removed from V and 1 base from J, the gap between germline ends came to 13 bases. The CDR3 sequence is 15 residues long. CDR3 sequence (DNA): TGTGCCAGCAGCTCCCTTCTAGGAGTCCAAGAGACCCAGTACTTC. Protein: CASSSLLGVQETQYF. The full variable domain, its missing parts supplied by reference TRBV7-2 and TRBJ2-5, is GAGVSQSPSNKVTEKGKDVELRCDPISGHTALYWYRQSLGQGLEFLIYFQGNSAPDKSGLPSDRFSAERTGGSVSTLTIQRTQQEDSAVYLCASSSLLGVQETQYFGPGTRLLVL.

In this sample, this clonotype turned up a few times. The genes are TRBV12-3 or TRBV12-4 and TRBJ1-2; D is undetermined. Trimming removed 6 bases at V and 3 bases at J, with 14 bases between. The CDR3 has 14 amino acids. The CDR3 here is CASSLVGTDYGYTF. In nucleotides, the CDR3 is TGTGCCAGCAGCCTGGTAGGCACGGACTATGGCTACACCTTC.

This clonotype was detected ten times or more. This chain links TRBV6-6 with TRBJ2-3; TRBD2 aligns across 10 bases. V was clipped by 5 bases and J by 2 bases; unmatched bases: 4. The CDR3 loop spans 15 amino acids. From germline, CDR1 is MNHNY and CDR2 SVGAGI (reference sequence). The CDR3 region is CASSTGTSDTDTQYF. The CDR3 DNA reads as TGTGCCAGCAGTACAGGGACTAGCGACACAGATACGCAGTATTTT.